The 10 T cell receptor beta chains below come from one sample, sequenced in a study of tumor-infiltrating lymphocytes in primary liver carcinoma. Making TCR beta cDNA involved roughly 0.55 ug total RNA and a constant-region primer. Researchers made the TCR beta libraries by running three nested multiplex PCR rounds with slightly modified ARM-PCR. With TRBV1-TRBV30 forward primers and a C-beta reverse primer, the first two PCR rounds were run for nine to eleven cycles each. Each CDR3 protein is one row after TCRdb ran MiXCR on the multiplex PCR reads. The table has 250,000 to 400,000 distinct CDR3 sequences, approximately 60% seen once. They got blood RNA out of unsorted whole blood and also pulled out germline DNA. Source material: peripheral blood. All receptors come from a middle-aged man with primary liver carcinoma and hepatitis B virus infection.

With regard to this clonotype: This is likely a read error, given that the CDR3 carries no conserved phenylalanine or tryptophan at its end. The chain has TRBV12-3 or TRBV12-4 and TRBJ1-5; TRBD1 matches 8 bases. The CDR3 loop spans 13 amino acids. J lost 9 bases, V lost 6 bases, and 7 bases had no gene match. The CDR3 is CASRDRGAGPQHY. The DNA for the CDR3 is TGTGCCAGCAGAGACAGGGGTGCCGGGCCCCAGCATTAT.

On this clonotype: Germline and junction disagree at one end, which may indicate a read error. The gene calls are TRBV6-5 and TRBJ2-2; D might be TRBD1 (5 bases). Germline V gene lookup returns CDR1 MNHEY and CDR2 SVGAGI. The CDR3 covers 14 residues. In DNA, the CDR3 is TGTGCCAGCAGTTACGGGTCGAACACCAGGGAACTGTTTTTT. It specifies CASSYGSNTRELFF.

A note on this clonotype: It may be a read error: a sequence one base away is much more abundant. The CDR3 carries no conserved terminal phenylalanine or tryptophan, so it likely arises from a read error. The V call is TRBV4-1, the J call TRBJ1-2, with D uncertain. V was pared by 1 base and J by 8 bases, with 11 bases between. Germline V CDR1 and CDR2: MGHRA, YSYEKL. The CDR3 loop spans 13 amino acids. CDR3 residues: CASSQVNQAGYTY. The DNA for the CDR3 is TGCGCCAGCAGCCAAGTTAACCAGGCGGGCTACACCTAC.

Note on this clonotype: A junction boundary mismatches the germline segment, possibly from a read error. The chain is built from TRBV5-1 and TRBJ2-4; TRBD1 aligns across 9 bases. The CDR3 runs to 15 residues. Germline lookup yields CDR1 SGHRS and CDR2 YFSETQ. For the CDR3, the DNA is TGCGCCAACAGCTTGGCACCGGGACAGGGATACATTCAGTACTTC. The encoded protein is CANSLAPGQGYIQYF.

As regards this clonotype: A single base separates this from a much larger clone, so it may be a read error. CDR3 in DNA: TGCAGCGTTGGCGTTTTGGCTTGCGAGCAGTACTTC. Encoded protein: CSVGVLACEQYF. This chain connects TRBV29-1 to TRBJ2-7; D not resolved. This CDR3 is 12 amino acids long. Trimming took 4 bases from V and 6 from J, leaving 13 bases between them. Germline CDR1 SQVTM, CDR2 ANQGSEA.

This clonotype is a singleton in its sample. No conserved phenylalanine or tryptophan ends this CDR3, so it is likely a read error. The rearrangement links TRBV11-1 to TRBJ2-3, with 9 bases lining up with TRBD2. CDR1 is SGHAT, CDR2 FQDESV, per germline (reference sequence). CDR3 size: 16 residues. The DNA for the CDR3 is TGTGTCAGCAGCTTAGGAGCTAGCGGGAACACAGATACGCAGTATTAT. It codes for CVSSLGASGNTDTQYY.

In the case of this clonotype: A much larger clone sits a single nucleotide away, making a read error possible. The chain combines TRBV10-3 with TRBJ2-3; TRBD1 might be the D (6 bases). V dropped 5 bases and J dropped 5 bases, with 20 bases sitting between them. The CDR3 consists of 16 residues. Germline assignment: CDR1 ENHRY and CDR2 SYGVKD. CDR3 in DNA: TGTGCCATCAGTATGGGAAGGGGGAAGACGGGAGATACGCAGTATTTT. As protein: CAISMGRGKTGDTQYF.

About this clonotype itself: An end of the junction differs from the germline gene, which may be a read error. The chain has TRBV6-6 and TRBJ2-2; no clear D. The CDR3 spans 15 residues. Germline CDR1 is MNHNY and CDR2 is SVGAGI (reference sequence). The CDR3 sequence is CVSSYSMGNTGELFF. The CDR3 bases are TGTGTCAGCAGTTACTCGATGGGGAACACCGGGGAGCTGTTTTTT.

The rearrangement uses TRBV5-6 and TRBJ2-5; D may be TRBD1 or TRBD2 (5 bases each). Trimming took off 4 bases at V and 1 base at J, with 14 bases between the two ends. CDR1 is SGHDT, CDR2 YYEEEE, per germline. CDR3 size: 15 residues. CDR3 sequence (DNA): TGTGCCAGCAGCCCCGTAACGGGACCCCAAGAGACCCAGTACTTC. The encoded protein is CASSPVTGPQETQYF.

This clonotype was recorded only once. The chain carries TRBV11-3 and TRBJ2-3; a weak D match, TRBD1 (5 bases). Per germline, CDR1 SGHNT and CDR2 YENEEA. The CDR3 sequence is 15 residues long. Trimming removed 7 bases from V and 4 bases from J, with 18 bases in between. The CDR3 DNA reads TGTGCCAGCAACTCGAGGAAGGGGTTCGCAGATACGCAGTATTTT. Its protein is CASNSRKGFADTQYF.